This TCR beta chain was profiled in a study of blood T cell repertoires in COVID-19. Study summary: There were acute and convalescent COVID-19 samples, and they came from the United States, Italy and Spain.

Per the study methods: Reference gene primer amplification gave nucleated cell count estimates. TCRdb's copy holds only in-frame clones and misses some; the assay was immunoSEQ multiplex PCR. V and J calls and clone size are as listed in that table; D and trimming were resolved from the DNA. The sample carries 150,000 or so clones, roughly 86% recorded once. The germline gives CDR1 LGHDT, CDR2 YNNKEL (reference sequence). V lost 3 bases and J lost 2, with 5 bases in between. The CDR3 is made up of 13 amino acids. The sample taken for sequencing was peripheral blood. The genes are TRBV3-1 (or the pseudogene TRBV3-2) and TRBJ1-3, with D hard to call. This receptor was taken from a human donor with acute or convalescent COVID-19. The donor label of this sample is uncertain. The CDR3 DNA follows: TGTGCCAGCAGCCAGGGCCCTGGAAACACCATATATTTT. This sequence encodes CASSQGPGNTIYF.